This record looks at one T cell receptor beta chain sequence and its context. Germline values: CDR1 LGHNA, CDR2 YSLEER. CDR3 length: 13 amino acids. Trimming removed 6 bases at V and 4 bases at J, with 11 bases between. Some clones are missing from TCRdb's copy, which holds only in-frame ones; the method was immunoSEQ multiplex PCR. The sample holds 90,000 to 120,000 clones, just over 90% seen once. The entry originates in a study of T cell responses to AZD1222 COVID-19 vaccine. The TCR was taken from an adult who received the AZD1222 COVID-19 vaccine. The chain uses TRBV4-3 and TRBJ2-3; no definite D call. Sequences were derived from peripheral blood, sampled 28 days after the second AZD1222 dose. CDR3 in DNA: TGCGCCAGCAGTAAAGAAGTTGCAGATACGCAGTATTTT. Protein sequence: CASSKEVADTQYF.